This TCR beta chain was retrieved from a study of cytomegalovirus exposure and HLA in healthy donors. CDR1 is LNHDA and CDR2 is SQIVND in the germline V gene (reference sequence). V shed 9 bases, J shed 0 bases, and the junction held 6 bases outside the gene matches. The CDR3 sequence is 14 residues long. Details on this clone: The antigen is undetermined.

Primers: 60 Vbeta forward and 13 Jbeta reverse. Profiling relied on immunoSEQ multiplex PCR, and the TCRdb table lists in-frame clones only, not all of them. The table shows 100,000 to 150,000 clones, with around 72% occurring only once. Study-wide findings and caveats: Immune exposure data for these donors was limited to CMV serostatus. Upon later analysis, HLA-associated TCR beta chains proved more clonally expanded than other, equally common chains. At a 0.05 false discovery rate, a later analysis found approximately 15,000 TCR beta sequences to be associated with HLA alleles.

The receptor was derived from a human donor in good health. The chain links TRBV19 to TRBJ2-3; 7 bases are a match to TRBD1. Sequencing input: PBMCs. The CDR3 loop reads CASRDRASTDTQYF. The CDR3 bases are TGTGCCAGCAGGGACAGAGCTAGCACAGATACGCAGTATTTT.